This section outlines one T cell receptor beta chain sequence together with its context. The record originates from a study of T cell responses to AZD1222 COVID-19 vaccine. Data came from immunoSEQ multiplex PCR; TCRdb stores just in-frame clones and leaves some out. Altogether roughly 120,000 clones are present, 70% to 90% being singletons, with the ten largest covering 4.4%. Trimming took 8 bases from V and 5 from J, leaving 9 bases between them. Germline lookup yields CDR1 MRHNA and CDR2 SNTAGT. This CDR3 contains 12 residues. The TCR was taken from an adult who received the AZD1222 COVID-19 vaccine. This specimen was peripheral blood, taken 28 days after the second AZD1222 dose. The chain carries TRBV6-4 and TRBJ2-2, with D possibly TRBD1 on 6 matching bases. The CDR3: CASQDRTGELFF. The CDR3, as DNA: TGTGCCAGCCAAGACAGGACCGGGGAGCTGTTTTTT.